These 28 T cell receptor beta chains were all obtained from the same sample, sequenced in a study of blood T cell repertoires in COVID-19. TCRdb keeps only in-frame clones here, not all; method: immunoSEQ multiplex PCR. This sample carries tens of thousands of clones, 80% to 85% of them seen once, and the ten largest clones take 15% to 20%. The sample consisted of peripheral blood. These receptors originate from a woman older than 75 with active or convalescent COVID-19.

For the CDR3, the DNA is TGTGCCAGCAGCCAAGTACGGGGTTCCTACGAGCAGTACTTC. This encodes CASSQVRGSYEQYF. The chain couples TRBV11-2 to TRBJ2-7; the D gene is possibly TRBD2 (5 bases). This CDR3 has 14 amino acids. V lost 5 bases, J lost 1 base, and 12 bases lay in between. Germline assignment: CDR1 SGHAT and CDR2 FQNNGV. The variable domain in full, with the rest retrieved from reference TRBV11-2 and TRBJ2-7, is EAGVAQSPRYKIIEKRQSVAFWCNPISGHATLYWYQQILGQGPKLLIQFQNNGVVDDSQLPKDRFSAERLKGVDSTLKIQPAKLEDSAVYLCASSQVRGSYEQYFGPGTRLTVT.

The rearrangement links TRBV5-5 to TRBJ2-2; 8 bases are shared with TRBD1. This CDR3 contains 14 residues. Germline V CDR1 and CDR2: SGHKS, YYEKEE (reference sequence). J lost 6 bases, V lost 4 bases, and 5 bases had no gene match. In DNA, the CDR3 is TGTGCCAGCAGCCCGCAGGGGGCCGCCGGGGAGCTGTTTTTT. It translates to CASSPQGAAGELFF.

This chain joins TRBV7-8 and TRBJ2-2; tentatively, D is TRBD1 (6 bases). CDR1 is SGHVS, CDR2 FQNEAQ, per germline. V was cut by 5 bases and J by 7 bases, with 14 bases left in between. CDR3 length: 14 amino acids. CDR3 region: CASSLGQLGGELFF. CDR3 nucleotides: TGTGCCAGCAGCCTTGGACAGCTCGGCGGGGAGCTGTTTTTT.

V is TRBV5-1 and J is TRBJ2-1, with 10 bases that match TRBD2. The V gene end was trimmed by 4 bases and the J gene end by 7 bases; junction bases not matched to a gene: 5. This CDR3 has 14 residues. Germline V gene sequence: CDR1 SGHRS, CDR2 YFSETQ. The CDR3 DNA sequence: TGCGCCAGCAGCATATATAGCGGGGGGAATGAGCAGTTCTTC. Translating gives CASSIYSGGNEQFF. The variable domain in full, completed from reference TRBV5-1 and TRBJ2-1, reads KAGVTQTPRYLIKTRGQQVTLSCSPISGHRSVSWYQQTPGQGLQFLFEYFSETQRNKGNFPGRFSGRQFSNSRSEMNVSTLELGDSALYLCASSIYSGGNEQFFGPGTRLTVL.

This clone was counted a single time. The chain couples TRBV11-3 to TRBJ2-2; 12 bases agree with TRBD2. The CDR3 loop spans 18 amino acids. CDR1 SGHNT and CDR2 YENEEA come from the germline V gene. J gave up 4 bases and V 5 bases, and 11 bases lay outside the gene matches. The CDR3 region is CASSSETGTSGFTGELFF. The DNA of the CDR3 is TGTGCCAGCAGCAGCGAAACCGGGACTAGCGGGTTCACCGGGGAGCTGTTTTTT. Combining the CDR3 with reference TRBV11-3 and TRBJ2-2 gives the whole variable domain EAGVVQSPRYKIIEKKQPVAFWCNPISGHNTLYWYLQNLGQGPELLIRYENEEAVDDSQLPKDRFSAERLKGVDSTLKIQPAELGDSAVYLCASSSETGTSGFTGELFFGEGSRLTVL.

This clone was seen a few times. This chain joins TRBV5-6 and TRBJ1-4; 7 nucleotides match TRBD1. V shed 2 bases and J 7 bases; nucleotides not matched to a gene: 5. The CDR3 has 14 amino acids. Germline loops: CDR1 SGHDT, CDR2 YYEEEE. The CDR3 coding sequence is TGTGCCAGCAGCTTTGACAGGGAAAGTGAAAAACTGTTTTTT. It is translated as CASSFDRESEKLFF.

This sequence joins TRBV18 and TRBJ2-5, with D possibly matching TRBD2 (6 bases). Germline assignment: CDR1 KGHSH and CDR2 LQKENI. V lost 3 bases to trimming and J lost 2 bases, with 7 bases between them. The CDR3 loop spans 13 amino acids. In DNA, the CDR3 is TGTGCCAGCTCACCCCGGGAGCAAGAGACCCAGTACTTC. Protein: CASSPREQETQYF.

The CDR3: CASSQDSSGGSYEQYF. The CDR3 DNA is TGTGCCAGCAGCCAAGATTCTAGCGGGGGGTCGTACGAGCAGTACTTC. The V call is TRBV7-8, the J call TRBJ2-7; 11 bases line up with TRBD2. The V segment lost 5 bases and the J segment 4 bases; nucleotides outside the gene matches: 10. In germline, CDR1 is SGHVS, CDR2 FQNEAQ. This CDR3 is 16 amino acids long.

This clone was observed once. The V call is TRBV19, the J call TRBJ2-2; 11 nucleotides agree with TRBD2. The J segment lost 4 bases and the V segment lost 6 bases, leaving 7 bases of the junction unmatched. Per germline, CDR1 LNHDA and CDR2 SQIVND (reference sequence). This CDR3 comprises 16 residues. The CDR3: CASSLTSGGPTGELFF. The CDR3 nucleotides are TGTGCCAGTAGCCTCACTAGCGGGGGACCCACCGGGGAGCTGTTTTTT.

This clone has just a few counts. This chain uses TRBV4-3 with TRBJ2-2, with D hard to call. Germline CDR1 is LGHNA and CDR2 is YSLEER. CDR3 length: 14 residues. V was pared by 3 bases and J by 4 bases, with 9 bases between. In DNA form, the CDR3 reads TGCGCCAGCAGCCACACCCCGGGCACCGGGGAGCTGTTTTTT. Encoded protein: CASSHTPGTGELFF.

The chain employs TRBV6-4 and TRBJ2-1, with 9 bases aligning to TRBD2. The V segment lost 4 bases and the J segment 6 bases; nucleotides outside the gene matches: 4. CDR3 length equals 14 residues. Per germline, CDR1 MRHNA and CDR2 SNTAGT. The CDR3 spells CASSVASGTNEQFF. The CDR3 coding sequence is TGTGCCAGCAGTGTGGCTAGCGGGACCAATGAGCAGTTCTTC.

This clone was found once. The rearrangement uses TRBV9 and TRBJ2-1, with TRBD2 matching over 11 bases. V lost 4 bases to trimming and J lost 0 bases; unmatched junction nucleotides: 3. Germline V gene data show CDR1 as SGDLS and CDR2 as YYNGEE. CDR3 length equals 16 residues. CDR3 DNA sequence: TGTGCCAGCAGCTCCACTAGCGGGAGCTCCTACAATGAGCAGTTCTTC. Protein: CASSSTSGSSYNEQFF.

The rearrangement links TRBV15 to TRBJ2-2; D remains ambiguous. Germline assignment: CDR1 LNHNV and CDR2 YYDKDF (reference sequence). The length of the CDR3 is 14 residues. V lost 2 bases and J 2 bases, leaving 6 bases between the germline ends. The CDR3 sequence: CATSRQINTGELFF. CDR3 coding DNA: TGTGCCACCAGCAGACAGATTAACACCGGGGAGCTGTTTTTT.

This chain links TRBV19 with TRBJ2-3, with 9 bases identical to TRBD1. Trimming cost V 5 bases and J 6 bases; bases outside gene matches: 6. Germline CDR1 reads LNHDA; CDR2 reads SQIVND (reference sequence). The CDR3 totals 14 residues. In DNA, the CDR3 is TGTGCCAGTAGTCCGGGACAGGGATGGGATACGCAGTATTTT. Amino acid sequence: CASSPGQGWDTQYF. Full variable domain (missing parts from reference TRBV19 and TRBJ2-3): DGGITQSPKYLFRKEGQNVTLSCEQNLNHDAMYWYRQDPGQGLRLIYYSQIVNDFQKGDIAEGYSVSREKKESFPLTVTSAQKNPTAFYLCASSPGQGWDTQYFGPGTRLTVL.

The rearrangement joins TRBV3-1 (or the pseudogene TRBV3-2) to TRBJ1-1, with TRBD1 identical over 7 bases. CDR1 is LGHDT and CDR2 is YNNKEL in the germline V gene (reference sequence). V dropped 7 bases and J dropped 5; count of bases not matched to a gene: 13. The CDR3 is made up of 15 amino acids. The CDR3 region is CASIGLRQGGTEAFF. CDR3 DNA sequence: TGTGCCAGCATTGGCCTACGACAGGGCGGGACTGAAGCTTTCTTT.

The chain recombines TRBV28 with TRBJ1-3, with 8 nucleotides matching TRBD1. Germline assignment: CDR1 MDHEN and CDR2 SYDVKM. The CDR3 contains 15 residues. Trimming at V came to 4 bases and at J to 4 bases, leaving 6 bases not matched to a gene. The CDR3 reads CASSSRTGSGNTIYF. The DNA of the CDR3 is TGTGCCAGCAGTTCCCGGACAGGGTCGGGAAACACCATATATTTT.

The chain is built from TRBV7-2 and TRBJ2-1; 8 nucleotides match TRBD2. CDR3 length: 14 residues. Germline CDR1 is SGHTA and CDR2 is FQGNSA. The V gene end was trimmed by 5 bases and the J gene end by 9 bases; junction bases not matched to a gene: 9. CDR3 coding DNA: TGTGCCAGCAGCCCCTCGGGAGGGTTAGGTGAGCAGTTCTTC. It codes for CASSPSGGLGEQFF.

This chain connects TRBV4-3 to TRBJ1-2, with D perhaps matching TRBD1 (5 bases). Per the germline V gene, CDR1 is LGHNA and CDR2 is YSLEER. Trimming removed 0 bases from V and 10 bases from J, with 24 bases in between. This CDR3 comprises 17 residues. DNA for the CDR3: TGCGCCAGCAGCCAAGATCGTGGAGGGGCCCTTGGGTCTGCCTACACCTTC. This codes for CASSQDRGGALGSAYTF.

This chain uses TRBV7-9 with TRBJ2-1; TRBD2 matches 8 bases. The germline gives CDR1 SEHNR, CDR2 FQNEAQ (reference sequence). J gave up 4 bases and V 0 bases, and 11 bases lay outside the gene matches. The length of the CDR3 is 18 residues. The CDR3 reads CASSLAQGSGDIYNEQFF. In nucleotides, the CDR3 is TGTGCCAGCAGCTTAGCGCAGGGTAGCGGGGACATTTACAATGAGCAGTTCTTC.

This clone appeared once. V gene TRBV10-3 combines with J gene TRBJ2-3; 9 positions match TRBD2. With 8 bases clipped from V and 1 base from J, the junction kept 10 bases outside the gene matches. The CDR3 contains 16 residues. Looked up from germline, CDR1 is ENHRY and CDR2 is SYGVKD. The CDR3 protein is CAIGLAGQPGTDTQYF. The CDR3 nucleotides are TGTGCCATCGGGCTAGCGGGGCAGCCGGGCACAGATACGCAGTATTTT.

The V call is TRBV28, the J call TRBJ1-4; 8 bases agree with TRBD1. The germline V gene has CDR1 MDHEN and CDR2 SYDVKM. The CDR3 consists of 15 residues. After removal of 5 bases from V and 2 bases from J, the junction contained 4 bases not matched to a gene. CDR3 DNA sequence: TGTGCCAGCAGTGCCACAGGGGGGACTAATGAAAAACTGTTTTTT. This codes for CASSATGGTNEKLFF.

The chain employs TRBV2 and TRBJ2-3, with no clear D. Germline V lookup: CDR1 SNHLY, CDR2 FYNNEI. V was cut by 1 base and J by 1 base, with 9 bases left in between. The CDR3 runs 15 residues. The CDR3 protein is CASSEEAQGTDTQYF. The CDR3 DNA reads as TGTGCCAGCAGTGAAGAGGCCCAGGGCACAGATACGCAGTATTTT. The complete variable domain, with remaining parts taken from reference TRBV2 and TRBJ2-3, reads EPEVTQTPSHQVTQMGQEVILRCVPISNHLYFYWYRQILGQKVEFLVSFYNNEISEKSEIFDDQFSVERPDGSNFTLKIRSTKLEDSAMYFCASSEEAQGTDTQYFGPGTRLTVL.

The chain uses TRBV19 and TRBJ1-1, with 9 bases identical to TRBD1. The V gene's germline CDR1 is LNHDA and CDR2 SQIVND (reference sequence). This CDR3 is 15 amino acids long. V was clipped by 9 bases and J by 1 base; unmatched bases: 9. CDR3 protein: CASKTQTGGNTEAFF. In nucleotides, the CDR3 is TGTGCCAGCAAGACCCAGACAGGGGGGAACACTGAAGCTTTCTTT. The full variable domain, with the rest looked up from reference TRBV19 and TRBJ1-1, is DGGITQSPKYLFRKEGQNVTLSCEQNLNHDAMYWYRQDPGQGLRLIYYSQIVNDFQKGDIAEGYSVSREKKESFPLTVTSAQKNPTAFYLCASKTQTGGNTEAFFGQGTRLTVV.

The chain couples TRBV4-3 to TRBJ2-7; TRBD2 matches at 7 bases. V shed 0 bases and J 0 bases; nucleotides not matched to a gene: 2. This CDR3 region has 15 residues. Germline CDR1 is LGHNA and CDR2 is YSLEER. The CDR3 loop reads CASSQDGGSSYEQYF. Written as DNA, the CDR3 is TGCGCCAGCAGCCAAGACGGGGGGAGCTCCTACGAGCAGTACTTC.

This chain joins TRBV19 and TRBJ2-1; TRBD1 agrees at 7 bases. Germline CDR1 LNHDA, CDR2 SQIVND (reference sequence). With 5 bases clipped from V and 2 bases from J, the junction kept 3 bases outside the gene matches. The CDR3 extends over 14 amino acids. In DNA, the CDR3 is TGTGCCAGTAGTCATCAGGGGGCCTACAATGAGCAGTTCTTC. Amino acid sequence: CASSHQGAYNEQFF. The full variable domain, its missing parts supplied by reference TRBV19 and TRBJ2-1, is DGGITQSPKYLFRKEGQNVTLSCEQNLNHDAMYWYRQDPGQGLRLIYYSQIVNDFQKGDIAEGYSVSREKKESFPLTVTSAQKNPTAFYLCASSHQGAYNEQFFGPGTRLTVL.

For this clone: At one boundary the junction diverges from the germline segment, which might be a read error. This rearrangement joins TRBV12-3 or TRBV12-4 to TRBJ1-1; maybe TRBD1 (5 bases). The CDR3 has 13 residues. For the CDR3, the DNA is TGTGCCAGCAGCCGCGGGGCCGGCCGGGGGGTGATCTTT. Its translation is CASSRGAGRGVIF.

The rearrangement links TRBV5-6 to TRBJ2-4; tentatively, D is TRBD1 (6 bases). CDR1 is SGHDT and CDR2 is YYEEEE in the germline V gene. V gave up 1 base and J gave up 5 bases, with 10 bases separating them. The CDR3 length is 14 residues. CDR3 region: CASSLNRAENIQYF. DNA for the CDR3: TGTGCCAGCAGCTTGAACAGGGCGGAAAACATTCAGTACTTC.

The CDR3 spells CASSPGLAGGEETQYF. The CDR3 DNA reads TGTGCCAGCTCACCCGGACTAGCGGGAGGGGAAGAGACCCAGTACTTC. The chain joins TRBV18 to TRBJ2-5; TRBD2 matches 15 bases. The CDR3 covers 16 residues. The J segment lost 3 bases and the V segment lost 3 bases, leaving 2 bases of the junction unmatched. CDR1 and CDR2 from the germline V gene are KGHSH and LQKENI.